Below are 13 T cell receptor beta chains sequenced from a single sample in a study of OX40 agonist ivuxolimab in advanced cancers. TCRdb's copy holds only in-frame clones and misses some; the assay was immunoSEQ multiplex PCR. The sample lists under 200,000 clones, 85% to 95% occurring once. Sequenced here: CD4+ or CD8+ T cells sorted from blood, sampled in a trial of the OX40 agonist ivuxolimab. The receptors were gathered from an adult with an advanced solid tumor such as melanoma, head and neck, liver or kidney cancer.

J is TRBJ2-3 and V is TRBV6-5; no clear D. Looked up from germline, CDR1 is MNHEY and CDR2 is SVGAGI. There are 11 residues in the CDR3. Trimming stripped 2 bases from V and 4 bases from J, with 1 base between. The CDR3 DNA follows: TGTGCCAGCAGTTACGCAGATACGCAGTATTTT. Translating gives CASSYADTQYF.

The V call is TRBV7-6, the J call TRBJ2-1, with a weak D call TRBD2 (5 bases). Trimming shortened V by 5 bases and J by 8 bases, and 25 bases separated the two germline ends. This CDR3 spans 17 amino acids. The germline CDR1 and CDR2 sequences are SGHVS and FNYEAQ. The CDR3 DNA sequence: TGTGCCAGCAGCCCGGGAAGAGCTAAATTAGTTCGGGATGAGCAGTTCTTC. This codes for CASSPGRAKLVRDEQFF.

V usage is TRBV7-2 and J usage is TRBJ2-3, with D hard to call. Germline V gives CDR1 SGHTA, CDR2 FQGNSA. V lost 0 bases, J lost 5 bases, and 0 bases lay in between. The CDR3 is 11 amino acids. The CDR3 protein is CASSLADTQYF. Written as DNA, the CDR3 is TGTGCCAGCAGCTTAGCAGATACGCAGTATTTT.

V and J are TRBV11-2 and TRBJ2-7; maybe TRBD1 (6 bases). The germline gives CDR1 SGHAT, CDR2 FQNNGV. This CDR3 has 15 amino acids. Trimming left V 2 bases short and J 6 bases short, with 17 bases between. As DNA, the CDR3 is TGTGCCAGCAGCTTAACGGACAGTGGGCCGGTCGAGCAGTACTTC. This codes for CASSLTDSGPVEQYF. Based on the CDR3 plus reference TRBV11-2 and TRBJ2-7, the full variable domain is EAGVAQSPRYKIIEKRQSVAFWCNPISGHATLYWYQQILGQGPKLLIQFQNNGVVDDSQLPKDRFSAERLKGVDSTLKIQPAKLEDSAVYLCASSLTDSGPVEQYFGPGTRLTVT.

The gene calls are TRBV25-1 and TRBJ2-3; D unresolved. Trimming cost V 2 bases and J 3 bases, with 15 bases left between them. Germline values: CDR1 MGHDK, CDR2 SYGVNS. The CDR3 contains 16 residues. CDR3 region: CASSEGLSRPTDTQYF. For the CDR3, the DNA is TGTGCCAGCAGTGAAGGCTTATCCAGACCAACAGATACGCAGTATTTT. The full variable domain, in which reference TRBV25-1 and TRBJ2-3 provide the parts outside the CDR3, is EADIYQTPRYLVIGTGKKITLECSQTMGHDKMYWYQQDPGMELHLIHYSYGVNSTEKGDLSSESTVSRIRTEHFPLTLESARPSHTSQYLCASSEGLSRPTDTQYFGPGTRLTVL.

V gene TRBV4-3 combines with J gene TRBJ1-4; possible D gene TRBD1, 6 bases. This CDR3 has 11 residues. Trimming shortened V by 1 base and J by 13 bases, and 7 bases separated the two germline ends. Germline V gene lookup returns CDR1 LGHNA and CDR2 YSLEER. The DNA of the CDR3 is TGCGCCAGCAGCCAAGGGGGGGCACTGTTTTTT. Its protein product is CASSQGGALFF.

This chain connects TRBV9 to TRBJ2-2, with 8 bases matching TRBD2. V trimming: 4 bases; J trimming: 7 bases; junction bases outside the gene matches: 6. The CDR3 length is 14 residues. The germline V gene has CDR1 SGDLS and CDR2 YYNGEE. The CDR3 region has the DNA TGTGCCAGCAGCTTAAGCGGGGGCGACGGGGAGCTGTTTTTT. It encodes CASSLSGGDGELFF.

This chain connects TRBV6-5 to TRBJ1-1; the D is unclear. The CDR3 loop spans 12 amino acids. Germline-derived CDR1 and CDR2 are MNHEY and SVGAGI. Trimming took off 4 bases at V and 14 bases at J, with 17 bases between the two ends. Here the CDR3 reads CASSFGFPSRFF. DNA for the CDR3: TGTGCCAGCAGTTTTGGGTTTCCCAGTCGGTTCTTT.

V gene TRBV28 combines with J gene TRBJ2-1, with D perhaps matching TRBD2 (6 bases). Germline loops: CDR1 MDHEN, CDR2 SYDVKM. V lost 3 bases and J 1 base, leaving 13 bases between the germline ends. This CDR3 has 16 amino acids. CDR3: CASSFGGAPSYNEQFF. The CDR3 DNA sequence: TGTGCCAGCAGTTTCGGGGGAGCCCCTTCCTACAATGAGCAGTTCTTC.

V usage is TRBV27 and J usage is TRBJ2-3; the D is unclear. This CDR3 is 13 amino acids long. With 2 bases removed from V and 6 bases from J, the gap between germline ends came to 9 bases. The germline V gene encodes CDR1 MNHEY and CDR2 SMNVEV (reference sequence). CDR3 sequence reads: CASSLLLGDTQYF. The CDR3 DNA reads TGTGCCAGCAGTTTACTCCTTGGCGATACGCAGTATTTT.

This clone was observed once. V gene TRBV5-1 combines with J gene TRBJ2-7; D is unresolved. The germline V and J ends were trimmed by 3 bases and 2 bases, with 6 bases remaining between them. The CDR3 consists of 12 residues. Germline V gene sequence: CDR1 SGHRS, CDR2 YFSETQ. Written as DNA, the CDR3 is TGCGCCAGCAGCTCGACGACCTACGAGCAGTACTTC. Translation gives CASSSTTYEQYF.

CDR3 DNA sequence: TGTGCCAGCAGCCCAACCGGAACTCCTCGCTCTGGGGCCAACGTCCTGACTTTC. It is translated as CASSPTGTPRSGANVLTF. The V call is TRBV9, the J call TRBJ2-6; D remains ambiguous. The CDR3 loop spans 18 amino acids. Trimming pared 4 bases from V and 0 bases from J, leaving 17 bases between. The germline gives CDR1 SGDLS, CDR2 YYNGEE.

This CDR3 is CATLLLSETEAFF. DNA of the CDR3: TGTGCCACCCTCCTTCTATCGGAAACTGAAGCTTTCTTT. The chain combines TRBV21-1 with TRBJ1-1. TRBV21-1 is noted as a pseudogene. There are 13 residues in the CDR3.